The rows below give T cell receptor beta chains drawn from one sample of a study of blood T cell repertoires in COVID-19. Libraries were prepared by immunoSEQ multiplex PCR; TCRdb keeps only in-frame clonotypes and omits some of them. The sample has 80,000 to 90,000 clones, 85% to 90% seen once; the top ten hold about 14%. Sequenced: peripheral blood. The receptor source for this set is a woman aged 70-85 years with acute or convalescent COVID-19. CDR3s leave out the opening cysteine and the closing phenylalanine or tryptophan.

V gene,CDR3 protein
TRBV6-2/TRBV6-3,ASSRGQTDRSNQPQH
TRBV12-5,ASGLNSYTEAF
TRBV29-1,SVEGPAGRVDTQY
TRBV12-3/TRBV12-4,ASRRQGTGELF
TRBV29-1,SVEGQLLDTQY
TRBV6-6,ASSRGGPADTQY
TRBV6-5,ASSYSLITGAYGYT
TRBV28,ASSLGRMNTEAF
TRBV19,ASSIGQGSAGELF
TRBV12-3/TRBV12-4,ASSFSLTEAF
TRBV5-1,ASSQDSNTGELF
TRBV10-3,AISEKGQVADTGELF
TRBV24-1,ATSDLQNTGELF
TRBV6-4,ASSEGSGQQYGYT
TRBV29-1,SITGGPNGYT
TRBV19,ASSIPGAANQPQH
TRBV5-3,ARSCRDFTDTQY
TRBV6-4,ASSDGAIREQF
TRBV7-6,ASSFRDRGVTDTQY
TRBV5-1,ASSTTGLGKNIQY
TRBV11-3,ASSLDPLSRQF
TRBV7-2,ASSSPSGGPGHGYT
TRBV7-8,ASSFGGMNTEAF
TRBV19,ASTIEGRGGGGLRSNQPQH
TRBV3-1/TRBV3-2,ASSQAGRNTGELF
TRBV24-1,ATSDSGQGIQPQH
TRBV13,ASTSGYTEAF
TRBV3-1/TRBV3-2,ASSQDLGGLDGYT
TRBV5-1,ASSPDFNSPLH
TRBV7-2,ASSLVPEGSYGYT
TRBV6-5,ASIAGEKGNEQF
TRBV11-2,ASSLVGRAGQPQH
TRBV30,AWGYTGVGYGYT
TRBV6-1,ASSELAGGPRNEQF
TRBV5-5,ASSLAGGFSGNTIY
TRBV9,ASSLDSPSTDTQY
TRBV19,ASSIGGGGASGWNTEAF
TRBV7-8,ASSPRSGSRAGELF
TRBV24-1,ATSDTPTGQAGELF
TRBV3-1/TRBV3-2,ASSRGRENQPQH
TRBV3-1/TRBV3-2,ASSRGTDTQY
TRBV6-4,ASSEQGRNTEAF
TRBV13,ASSLALAASTDTQY
TRBV14,ASSRDRKTEAF
TRBV7-9,ASSFQDGNNEQF
TRBV6-1,ASSEGGLRNTIY
TRBV19,ASSESGTSGVPTETQY
TRBV27,ASTAGGRGGYT